Listed here are 3 T cell receptor beta chains from one sample, sequenced in a study of cytomegalovirus exposure and HLA in healthy donors. Clones were read by immunoSEQ multiplex PCR, and TCRdb kept only the in-frame ones, dropping some. The sample holds fewer than 200,000 clones; approximately 86% are singletons and the top ten take 2% to 2.5%. Sequenced input: PBMCs. These TCRs come from a woman aged 18-29 years in good health and CMV-seronegative.

V usage is TRBV2 and J usage is TRBJ1-5; D is uncertain. CDR3 length: 13 amino acids. Germline V gene lookup returns CDR1 SNHLY and CDR2 FYNNEI. V shed 6 bases and J shed 4 bases, with 10 bases lying between them. The CDR3: CASSERWNQPQHF. CDR3 in DNA: TGTGCCAGCAGCGAGAGGTGGAATCAGCCCCAGCATTTT.

The rearrangement uses TRBV5-1 and TRBJ1-2; weak D call: TRBD1 (6 bases). The V end lost 4 bases, the J end lost 4 bases, and 23 bases lay between the germline ends. The CDR3 consists of 17 residues. The V gene's germline CDR1 is SGHRS and CDR2 YFSETQ. CDR3 amino acids: CASSGVERDTKGYGYTF. In nucleotides, the CDR3 is TGCGCCAGCAGCGGAGTCGAAAGGGACACCAAAGGCTATGGCTACACCTTC.

The chain has TRBV7-8 and TRBJ1-2, with 7 nucleotides matching TRBD1. Trimming removed 3 bases from V and 3 bases from J; junction bases left unmatched: 10. Per germline, CDR1 SGHVS and CDR2 FQNEAQ. The CDR3 extends over 16 amino acids. The CDR3 region is CASSFGAGGRDYGYTF. CDR3 DNA: TGTGCCAGCAGCTTCGGTGCAGGGGGTCGGGACTATGGCTACACCTTC. The full variable domain, its missing parts supplied by reference TRBV7-8 and TRBJ1-2, is GAGVSQSPRYKVAKRGQDVALRCDPISGHVSLFWYQQALGQGPEFLTYFQNEAQLDKSGLPSDRFFAERPEGSVSTLKIQRTQQEDSAVYLCASSFGAGGRDYGYTFGSGTRLTVV.